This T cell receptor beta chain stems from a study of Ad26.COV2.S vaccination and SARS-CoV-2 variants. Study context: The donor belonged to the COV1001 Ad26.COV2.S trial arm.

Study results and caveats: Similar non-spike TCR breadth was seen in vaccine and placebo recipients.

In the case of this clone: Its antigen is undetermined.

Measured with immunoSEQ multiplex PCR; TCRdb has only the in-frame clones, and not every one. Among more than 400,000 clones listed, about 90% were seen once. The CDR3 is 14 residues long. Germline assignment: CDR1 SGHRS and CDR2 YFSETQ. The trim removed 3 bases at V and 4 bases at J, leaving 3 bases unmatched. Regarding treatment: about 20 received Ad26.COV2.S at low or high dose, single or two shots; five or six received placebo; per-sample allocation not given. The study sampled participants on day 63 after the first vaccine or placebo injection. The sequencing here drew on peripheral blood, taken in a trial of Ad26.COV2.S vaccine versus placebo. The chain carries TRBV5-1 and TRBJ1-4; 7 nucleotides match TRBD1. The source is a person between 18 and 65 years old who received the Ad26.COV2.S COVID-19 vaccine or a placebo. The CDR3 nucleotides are TGCGCCAGCAGCTCGGGACAGAGTAATGAAAAACTGTTTTTT. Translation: CASSSGQSNEKLFF.